This TCR beta chain was found in a study of blood T cell repertoires in COVID-19. The wider study: PBMCs, B-cell-depleted T cells, or T cells provided the cDNA or gDNA that made up the material.

This clone was counted between two and nine times. In the original processing: It was from reference gene primer amplification that nucleated cell counts were estimated. Clones were sequenced by immunoSEQ multiplex PCR, and TCRdb holds only the in-frame ones, with some missing. Clonal size and the V and J genes are those of that table, whereas D and trimming came from the DNA. The sample comprises a few hundred thousand clones, around 87% of which are singletons, and 1% to 1.5% rests with the top ten. Germline loops: CDR1 LGHNT, CDR2 FRNRAP. The CDR3 sequence is 15 residues long. V was cut by 7 bases and J by 4 bases, with 19 bases left in between. Clinical histories supplied by participants themselves formed the basis of cohort assignment. For recovered donors of Cohort 3, there were two negative PCRs, clearance, or symptom resolution.

V gene TRBV12-5 combines with J gene TRBJ1-2; D gene ambiguous. The material sequenced was PBMCs or T cells enriched from blood (not recorded which). This sequence was found in a man under 40 who had recovered from COVID-19. The CDR3 bases are TGTGCTAGTGCCCTAGGAGAGGGTCGGAGCTATGGCTACACCTTC. Translated: CASALGEGRSYGYTF.